The 18 T cell receptor beta chains below were found in one sample sequenced in a study of T-cell memory formation after mild COVID-19. TCRdb fed the 5' RACE reads into MiXCR, producing one record per CDR3 protein. The sample yields more than 45,000 distinct CDR3 sequences, 9.3% seen once. Sequencing was done on a sample of PBMCs or a T cell subset sorted from them (not recorded which). The source is an adult woman who had mild COVID-19 (a few samples of this study predate the infection). Cell type and time point are not known.

The chain links TRBV11-2 to TRBJ2-7, with D possibly being TRBD1 (6 bases). Germline assignment: CDR1 SGHAT and CDR2 FQNNGV. The CDR3 consists of 14 residues. V was cut by 8 bases and J by 3 bases, with 17 bases left in between. The CDR3 coding sequence is TGTGCCAGCGCGACAGGAGTAGCGATCTACGAGCAGTACTTC. As protein: CASATGVAIYEQYF.

The chain has TRBV7-9 and TRBJ1-2, with D perhaps TRBD1 (5 bases). This CDR3 has 13 residues. The ends were cut back, 5 bases at V and 3 bases at J, with 10 bases in the middle. Per germline, CDR1 SEHNR and CDR2 FQNEAQ (reference sequence). CDR3 in DNA: TGTGCCAGCAGCCCCCAGGGAGACTATGGCTACACCTTC. Translation: CASSPQGDYGYTF. The full variable domain, in which reference TRBV7-9 and TRBJ1-2 provide the parts outside the CDR3, is DTGVSQNPRHKITKRGQNVTFRCDPISEHNRLYWYRQTLGQGPEFLTYFQNEAQLEKSRLLSDRFSAERPKGSFSTLEIQRTEQGDSAMYLCASSPQGDYGYTFGSGTRLTVV.

At least ten counts were recorded for this clonotype. This chain connects TRBV3-1 to TRBJ2-1, with 8 bases aligning to TRBD2. The CDR3 is 16 amino acids. V trimming: 1 base; J trimming: 9 bases; junction bases outside the gene matches: 11. Looked up from germline, CDR1 is LGHDT and CDR2 is YNNKEL (reference sequence). CDR3 loop: CASSQVGGRSAREQFF. The CDR3, as DNA: TGTGCCAGCAGCCAAGTAGGCGGGAGGTCTGCCCGTGAGCAGTTCTTC.

V is TRBV11-3 and J is TRBJ1-1; a weak D match, TRBD1 (5 bases). V was trimmed by 6 bases and J by 10 bases, leaving 42 bases between them. Germline loops: CDR1 SGHNT, CDR2 YENEEA. The CDR3 is 21 amino acids. The CDR3 reads CASRLKRHGEGVISSLVGAFF. The CDR3 region has the DNA TGTGCCAGCAGGTTAAAACGTCACGGGGAAGGGGTAATATCGTCGTTGGTGGGAGCTTTCTTT. The full variable domain, its missing parts supplied by reference TRBV11-3 and TRBJ1-1, is EAGVVQSPRYKIIEKKQPVAFWCNPISGHNTLYWYLQNLGQGPELLIRYENEEAVDDSQLPKDRFSAERLKGVDSTLKIQPAELGDSAVYLCASRLKRHGEGVISSLVGAFFGQGTRLTVV.

This rearrangement joins TRBV29-1 to TRBJ2-1; 9 bases fit TRBD2. CDR1 is SQVTM, CDR2 ANQGSEA, per germline. The CDR3 length is 14 residues. V lost 6 bases and J lost 3; bases outside the gene matches: 6. CDR3 region: CSVQTSGGYNEQFF. Written as DNA, the CDR3 is TGCAGCGTCCAGACTAGCGGAGGCTACAATGAGCAGTTCTTC.

This clonotype was observed a handful of times. The chain employs TRBV6-2 or TRBV6-3 and TRBJ1-5, with a tentative D call TRBD1 (6 bases). Germline V CDR1 and CDR2: MNHEY, SVGEGT. V was clipped by 2 bases and J by 6 bases, with 11 bases between them. This CDR3 has 14 amino acids. The CDR3 here is CASSYGGAVQPQHF. For the CDR3, the DNA is TGTGCCAGCAGTTACGGGGGGGCGGTTCAGCCCCAGCATTTT.

The CDR3 coding sequence is TGTGCCAGCAGCTTCCCGTGGGATGGCTACACCTTC. Amino acid sequence: CASSFPWDGYTF. The V call is TRBV7-3, the J call TRBJ1-2; no firm D call. The CDR3 spans 12 residues. Per the germline V gene, CDR1 is SGHTA and CDR2 is FQGTGA. V was pared by 3 bases and J by 6 bases, with 8 bases between.

This clonotype turned up a few times. The chain joins TRBV6-5 to TRBJ2-3; 10 bases fit TRBD2. The CDR3 spans 14 residues. CDR1 and CDR2 (germline): MNHEY, SVGAGI. The junction had 5 bases not matched to a gene; V was cut back by 10 bases and J by 1 base. CDR3 amino acids: CATKREGRTDTQYF. The DNA for the CDR3 is TGTGCCACCAAGCGGGAGGGTCGCACAGATACGCAGTATTTT.

This clonotype was counted at least ten times. V gene TRBV12-3 or TRBV12-4 combines with J gene TRBJ1-6; unclear D gene. The CDR3 has 15 residues. Trimming took 3 bases from V and 6 from J, leaving 12 bases between them. CDR3 nucleotide sequence: TGTGCCAGCAGTTTCGATAGGGCGGGTAATTCACCCCTCCACTTT. This gives the protein CASSFDRAGNSPLHF.

The sample holds a few counts of this clonotype. The chain is built from TRBV2 and TRBJ2-1; 8 positions match TRBD2. Trimming at V came to 7 bases and at J to 4 bases, leaving 18 bases not matched to a gene. This CDR3 spans 18 amino acids. The germline CDR1 and CDR2 sequences are SNHLY and FYNNEI. This chain's CDR3 is CASTNLAGSVSGYNEQFF. The CDR3 DNA sequence: TGTGCCAGCACCAACCTAGCGGGTTCGGTATCTGGATACAATGAGCAGTTCTTC. Full variable domain (missing parts from reference TRBV2 and TRBJ2-1): EPEVTQTPSHQVTQMGQEVILRCVPISNHLYFYWYRQILGQKVEFLVSFYNNEISEKSEIFDDQFSVERPDGSNFTLKIRSTKLEDSAMYFCASTNLAGSVSGYNEQFFGPGTRLTVL.

In this sample, this clonotype turned up a few times. V gene TRBV7-2 combines with J gene TRBJ1-5; D unresolved. This CDR3 has 13 residues. Germline lookup yields CDR1 SGHTA and CDR2 FQGNSA. V lost 6 bases and J 0 bases, leaving 6 bases between the germline ends. The CDR3: CASRGYSNQPQHF. The DNA for the CDR3 is TGTGCCAGCAGGGGATATAGCAATCAGCCCCAGCATTTT.

This clonotype was observed a few times. The chain's CDR3 is CASSGMGQGRNSPLHF. The CDR3 DNA reads TGTGCCAGCAGCGGTATGGGACAGGGGAGGAATTCACCCCTCCACTTT. V gene TRBV9 combines with J gene TRBJ1-6; 10 positions agree with TRBD1. This CDR3 is 16 amino acids long. V was clipped by 3 bases and J by 7 bases; unmatched bases: 7. CDR1 and CDR2 (germline): SGDLS, YYNGEE.

V usage is TRBV10-3 and J usage is TRBJ1-1; weak D call: TRBD1 (5 bases). This CDR3 has 17 amino acids. V was trimmed by 6 bases and J by 2 bases, leaving 22 bases between them. Germline lookup yields CDR1 ENHRY and CDR2 SYGVKD. The CDR3: CAIRDQTVLGTNTEAFF. CDR3 bases: TGTGCCATCAGGGATCAGACCGTCCTCGGGACTAACACTGAAGCTTTCTTT.

This clonotype was observed a handful of times. The J gene is TRBJ1-2, the V gene TRBV2; D is possibly TRBD1 (5 bases). CDR3 length: 11 amino acids. Between the trimmed V and J ends, which lost 5 bases and 8 bases, there was a span of 9 bases. CDR1 SNHLY and CDR2 FYNNEI come from the germline V gene. The CDR3: CASSIPGGYTF. The CDR3 bases are TGTGCCAGCAGTATACCAGGGGGCTACACCTTC.

This clonotype occurred a few times. The chain recombines TRBV7-2 with TRBJ1-5; TRBD1 might be the D (6 bases). Germline-derived CDR1 and CDR2 are SGHTA and FQGNSA. V shed 4 bases and J shed 6 bases, with 13 bases lying between them. CDR3 length: 14 residues. The CDR3 nucleotides are TGTGCCAGCAGCTCGGACCAGGGGAGTCAGCCCCAGCATTTT. Its translation is CASSSDQGSQPQHF. The entire variable domain, with the rest obtained from reference TRBV7-2 and TRBJ1-5, is as follows: GAGVSQSPSNKVTEKGKDVELRCDPISGHTALYWYRQSLGQGLEFLIYFQGNSAPDKSGLPSDRFSAERTGGSVSTLTIQRTQQEDSAVYLCASSSDQGSQPQHFGDGTRLSIL.

This clonotype has a handful of counts. The gene calls are TRBV7-9 and TRBJ2-5; unclear D gene. CDR1 SEHNR and CDR2 FQNEAQ come from the germline V gene (reference sequence). Trimming shortened V by 1 base and J by 1 base, and 4 bases separated the two germline ends. The CDR3 totals 13 residues. Here the CDR3 reads CASSLEGQETQYF. DNA for the CDR3: TGTGCCAGCAGCTTAGAGGGCCAAGAGACCCAGTACTTC.

This clonotype has only a few counts. The genes are TRBV30 and TRBJ2-3, with TRBD2 identical over 7 bases. V was pared by 5 bases and J by 2 bases, with 7 bases of the junction left unmatched. In germline, CDR1 is GTSNPN, CDR2 SVGIG (reference sequence). The CDR3 is 14 residues long. CDR3 residues: CAWRRGGATDTQYF. The CDR3 nucleotides are TGTGCCTGGCGGAGGGGAGGGGCCACAGATACGCAGTATTTT.

This chain joins TRBV5-6 and TRBJ2-5; D not certain. This CDR3 is 14 amino acids long. V lost 2 bases to trimming and J lost 3 bases, with 11 bases between them. Germline V lookup: CDR1 SGHDT, CDR2 YYEEEE. The chain's CDR3 is CASSLISSKETQYF. The CDR3 nucleotides are TGTGCCAGCAGCTTAATCTCCTCGAAAGAGACCCAGTACTTC.